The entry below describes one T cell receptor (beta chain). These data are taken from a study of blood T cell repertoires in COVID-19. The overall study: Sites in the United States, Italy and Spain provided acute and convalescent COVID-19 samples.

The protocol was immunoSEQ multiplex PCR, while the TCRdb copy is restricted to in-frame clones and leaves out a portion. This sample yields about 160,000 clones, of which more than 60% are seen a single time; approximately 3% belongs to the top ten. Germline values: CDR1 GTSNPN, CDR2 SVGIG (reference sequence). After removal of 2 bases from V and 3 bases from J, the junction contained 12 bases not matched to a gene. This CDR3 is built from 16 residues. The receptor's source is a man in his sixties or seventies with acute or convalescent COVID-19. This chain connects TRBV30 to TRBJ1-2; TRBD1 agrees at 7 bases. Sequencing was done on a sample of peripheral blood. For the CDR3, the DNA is TGTGCCTGGAGTTTATCGGACAGGCCTCGGGACTATGGCTACACCTTC. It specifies CAWSLSDRPRDYGYTF.